The text below deals with one T cell receptor (beta chain). Its antigen remains unidentified. Germline V gene sequence: CDR1 MNHNY, CDR2 SVGAGI (reference sequence). Germline trimming cut 6 bases from V and 10 bases from J; bases unmatched to any gene: 9. The CDR3 loop spans 14 amino acids. The data belong to a study of cytomegalovirus exposure and HLA in healthy donors. As for the study in general: Among the approximately 400 donors who were genotyped, 70% to 90% fell in the genetic ancestry cluster that is associated with self-reported Caucasian donors. General study points: It was reported that TCR beta sequences correctly inferred the HLA-A and HLA-B alleles for most subjects. In a later analysis, donors in an Asian-associated ancestry cluster reportedly had fewer N-insertions in productive TCRs than the cohort mean. The CMV antigen specificity of a few CMV-associated chains was confirmed through in vitro analysis.

13 Jbeta primers and 60 Vbeta primers were used for the PCR. Measured with immunoSEQ multiplex PCR; TCRdb has only the in-frame clones, and not every one. The table includes roughly 79,000 clones, approximately 74% detected once. Sequencing input: PBMCs. The chain is built from TRBV6-6 and TRBJ1-6; TRBD1 matches 7 bases. The source of this sequence is a woman aged 45-65 years in good health and CMV-seropositive. The CDR3 DNA follows: TGTGCCAGCAGCCGACGGGACAGTGGATCACCCCTCCACTTT. Amino acids: CASSRRDSGSPLHF.